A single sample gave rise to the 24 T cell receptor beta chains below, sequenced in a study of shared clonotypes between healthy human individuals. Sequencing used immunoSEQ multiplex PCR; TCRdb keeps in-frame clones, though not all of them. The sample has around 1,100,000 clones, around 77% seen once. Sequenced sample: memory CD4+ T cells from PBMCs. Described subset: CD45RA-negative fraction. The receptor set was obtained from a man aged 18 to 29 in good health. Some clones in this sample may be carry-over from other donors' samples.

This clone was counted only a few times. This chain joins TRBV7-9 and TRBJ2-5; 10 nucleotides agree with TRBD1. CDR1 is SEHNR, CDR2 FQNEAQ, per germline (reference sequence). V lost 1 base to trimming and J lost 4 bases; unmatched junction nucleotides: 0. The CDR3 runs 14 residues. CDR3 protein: CASSLGTGGETQYF. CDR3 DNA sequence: TGTGCCAGCAGCTTAGGGACAGGGGGAGAGACCCAGTACTTC. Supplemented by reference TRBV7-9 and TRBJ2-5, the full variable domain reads DTGVSQNPRHKITKRGQNVTFRCDPISEHNRLYWYRQTLGQGPEFLTYFQNEAQLEKSRLLSDRFSAERPKGSFSTLEIQRTEQGDSAMYLCASSLGTGGETQYFGPGTRLLVL.

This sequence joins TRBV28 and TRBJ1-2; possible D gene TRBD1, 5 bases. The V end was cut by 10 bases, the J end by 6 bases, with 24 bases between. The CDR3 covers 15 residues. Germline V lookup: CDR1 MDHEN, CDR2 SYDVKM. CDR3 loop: CATLGTVGIRNGYTF. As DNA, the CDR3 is TGTGCCACCCTTGGGACGGTCGGGATTCGAAATGGCTACACCTTC.

CDR3 nucleotides: TGTGCCAGCAGCTCTTCAGGGGGTCGCCCCTACGAGCAGTACTTC. This translates into CASSSSGGRPYEQYF. The rearrangement uses TRBV13 and TRBJ2-7; TRBD1 matches at 7 bases. The length of the CDR3 is 15 residues. Trimming took 4 bases from V and 2 from J; bases not matched to a gene: 8. Germline V CDR1 and CDR2: PRHDT, FYEKMQ (reference sequence).

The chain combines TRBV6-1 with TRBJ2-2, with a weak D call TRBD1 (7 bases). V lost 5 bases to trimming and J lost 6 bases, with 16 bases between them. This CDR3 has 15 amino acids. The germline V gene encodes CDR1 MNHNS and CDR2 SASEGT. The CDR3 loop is CASSRIQGRSGELFF. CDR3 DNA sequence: TGTGCCAGCAGTCGTATACAGGGGAGGTCCGGGGAGCTGTTTTTT.

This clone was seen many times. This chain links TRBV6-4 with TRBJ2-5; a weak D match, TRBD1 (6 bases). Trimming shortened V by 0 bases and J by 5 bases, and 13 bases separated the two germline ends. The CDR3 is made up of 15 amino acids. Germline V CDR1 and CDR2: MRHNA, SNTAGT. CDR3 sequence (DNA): TGTGCCAGCAGTGACTCGATACAGGGCAGGGAGACCCAGTACTTC. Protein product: CASSDSIQGRETQYF.

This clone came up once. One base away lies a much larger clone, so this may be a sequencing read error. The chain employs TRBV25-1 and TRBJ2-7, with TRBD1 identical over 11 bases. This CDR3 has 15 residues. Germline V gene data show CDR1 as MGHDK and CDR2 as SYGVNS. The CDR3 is CAGSEFGTGGYEQYF. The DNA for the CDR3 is TGTGCCGGCAGTGAGTTCGGGACAGGGGGCTACGAGCAGTACTTC.

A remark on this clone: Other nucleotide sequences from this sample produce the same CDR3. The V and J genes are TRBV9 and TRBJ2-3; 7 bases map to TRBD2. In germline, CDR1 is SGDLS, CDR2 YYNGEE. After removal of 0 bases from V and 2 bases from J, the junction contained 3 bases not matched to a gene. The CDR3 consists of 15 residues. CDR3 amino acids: CASSVVAGATDTQYF. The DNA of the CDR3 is TGTGCCAGCAGCGTAGTTGCGGGAGCCACAGATACGCAGTATTTT.

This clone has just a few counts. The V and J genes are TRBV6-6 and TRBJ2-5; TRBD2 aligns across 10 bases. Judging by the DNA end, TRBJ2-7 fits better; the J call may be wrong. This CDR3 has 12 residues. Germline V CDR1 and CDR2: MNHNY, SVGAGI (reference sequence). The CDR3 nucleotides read TGTGCCAGCAGAGCGGGAGGGAACGAGCAGTACTTC. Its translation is CASRAGGNEQYF.

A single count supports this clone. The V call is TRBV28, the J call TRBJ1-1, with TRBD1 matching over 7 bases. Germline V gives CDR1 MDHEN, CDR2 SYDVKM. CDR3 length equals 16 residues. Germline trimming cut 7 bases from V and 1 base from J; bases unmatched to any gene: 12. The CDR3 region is CASNPGQTKPNTEAFF. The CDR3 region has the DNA TGTGCCAGCAATCCGGGACAGACGAAGCCGAACACTGAAGCTTTCTTT.

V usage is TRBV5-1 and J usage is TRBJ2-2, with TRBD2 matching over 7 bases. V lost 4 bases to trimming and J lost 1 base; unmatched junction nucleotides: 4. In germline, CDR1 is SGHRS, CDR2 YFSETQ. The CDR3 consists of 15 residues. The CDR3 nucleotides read TGCGCCAGCAGCGCTCCTAGCGGGAACACCGGGGAGCTGTTTTTT. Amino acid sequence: CASSAPSGNTGELFF.

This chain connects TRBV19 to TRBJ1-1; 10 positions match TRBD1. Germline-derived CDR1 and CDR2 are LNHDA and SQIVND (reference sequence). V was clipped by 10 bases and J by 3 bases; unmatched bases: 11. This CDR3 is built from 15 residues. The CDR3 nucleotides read TGTGCCACATCCGACAGGGGGCGCTTGGACACTGAAGCTTTCTTT. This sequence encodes CATSDRGRLDTEAFF.

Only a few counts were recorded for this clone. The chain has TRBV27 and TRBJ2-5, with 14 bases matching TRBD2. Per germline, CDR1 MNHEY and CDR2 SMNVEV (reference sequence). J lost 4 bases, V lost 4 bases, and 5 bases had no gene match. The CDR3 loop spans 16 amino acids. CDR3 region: CASSSRLAGGPETQYF. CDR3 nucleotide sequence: TGTGCCAGCAGTTCCAGACTAGCGGGAGGGCCAGAGACCCAGTACTTC.

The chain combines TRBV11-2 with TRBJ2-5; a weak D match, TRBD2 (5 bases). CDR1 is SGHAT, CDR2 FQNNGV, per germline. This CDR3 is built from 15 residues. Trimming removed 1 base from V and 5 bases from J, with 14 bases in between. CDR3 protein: CASSLVPGSRETQYF. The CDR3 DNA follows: TGTGCCAGCAGCTTAGTCCCGGGATCCCGGGAGACCCAGTACTTC.

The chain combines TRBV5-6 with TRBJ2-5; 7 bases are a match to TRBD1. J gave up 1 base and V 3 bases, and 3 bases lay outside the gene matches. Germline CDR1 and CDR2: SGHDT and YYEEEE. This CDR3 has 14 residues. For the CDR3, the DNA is TGTGCCAGCAGCTCGGGACAGCCCCAAGAGACCCAGTACTTC. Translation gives CASSSGQPQETQYF.

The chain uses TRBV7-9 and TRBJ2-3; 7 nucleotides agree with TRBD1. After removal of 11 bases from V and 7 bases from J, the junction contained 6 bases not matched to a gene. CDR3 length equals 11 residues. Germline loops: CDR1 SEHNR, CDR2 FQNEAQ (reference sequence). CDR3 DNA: TGTGCCGTCGGGACAGACAATACGCAGTATTTT. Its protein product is CAVGTDNTQYF.

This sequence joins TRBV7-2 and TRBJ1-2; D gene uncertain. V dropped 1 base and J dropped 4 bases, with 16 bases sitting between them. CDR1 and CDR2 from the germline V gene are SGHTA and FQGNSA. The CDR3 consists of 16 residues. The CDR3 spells CASSLVGGQAIYGYTF. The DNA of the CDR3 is TGTGCCAGCAGCTTAGTAGGAGGCCAGGCTATCTATGGCTACACCTTC.

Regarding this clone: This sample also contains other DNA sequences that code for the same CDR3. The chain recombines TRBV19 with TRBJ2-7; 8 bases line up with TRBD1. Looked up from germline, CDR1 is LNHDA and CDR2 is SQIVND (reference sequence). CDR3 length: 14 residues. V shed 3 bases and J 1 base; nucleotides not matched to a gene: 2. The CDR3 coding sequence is TGTGCCAGTAGTATCGGACAGGGATCCTACGAGCAGTACTTC. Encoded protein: CASSIGQGSYEQYF.

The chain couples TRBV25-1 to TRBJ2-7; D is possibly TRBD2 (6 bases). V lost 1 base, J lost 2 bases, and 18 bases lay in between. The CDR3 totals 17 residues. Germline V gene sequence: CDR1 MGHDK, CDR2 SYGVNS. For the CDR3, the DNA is TGTGCCAGCAGTGAATCATCCGGGCGGGGCAGAACCTACGAGCAGTACTTC. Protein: CASSESSGRGRTYEQYF.

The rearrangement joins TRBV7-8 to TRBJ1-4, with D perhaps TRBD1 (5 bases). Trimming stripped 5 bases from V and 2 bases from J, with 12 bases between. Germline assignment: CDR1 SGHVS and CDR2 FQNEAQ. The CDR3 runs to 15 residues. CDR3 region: CASSPLRVTNEKLFF. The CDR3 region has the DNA TGTGCCAGCAGCCCGCTCAGGGTGACTAATGAAAAACTGTTTTTT.

The CDR3: CASRAPGANVLTF. The CDR3 DNA reads TGTGCCAGCAGGGCCCCTGGGGCCAACGTCCTGACTTTC. The V call is TRBV11-2, the J call TRBJ2-6; no clear D. From germline, CDR1 is SGHAT and CDR2 FQNNGV. Trimming took off 6 bases at V and 2 bases at J, with 5 bases between the two ends. The CDR3 consists of 13 residues.

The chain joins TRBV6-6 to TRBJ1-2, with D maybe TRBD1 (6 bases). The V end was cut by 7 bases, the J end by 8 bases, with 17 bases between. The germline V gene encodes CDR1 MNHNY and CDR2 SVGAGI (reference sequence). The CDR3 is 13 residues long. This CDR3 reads CASTIQGREGYTF. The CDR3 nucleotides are TGTGCCAGCACCATACAGGGTAGAGAGGGCTACACCTTC.

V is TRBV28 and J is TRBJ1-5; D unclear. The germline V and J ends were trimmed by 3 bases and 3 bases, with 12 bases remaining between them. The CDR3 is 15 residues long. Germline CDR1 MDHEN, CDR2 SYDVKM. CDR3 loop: CASSFSDGFNQPQHF. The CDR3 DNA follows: TGTGCCAGCAGTTTTTCGGACGGTTTCAATCAGCCCCAGCATTTT.

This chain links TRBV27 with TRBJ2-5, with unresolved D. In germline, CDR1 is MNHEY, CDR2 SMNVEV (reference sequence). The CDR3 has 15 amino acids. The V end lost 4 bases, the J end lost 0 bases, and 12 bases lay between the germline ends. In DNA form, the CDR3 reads TGTGCCAGCAGTTCGTCGTGGCAGTACCAAGAGACCCAGTACTTC. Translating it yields CASSSSWQYQETQYF.

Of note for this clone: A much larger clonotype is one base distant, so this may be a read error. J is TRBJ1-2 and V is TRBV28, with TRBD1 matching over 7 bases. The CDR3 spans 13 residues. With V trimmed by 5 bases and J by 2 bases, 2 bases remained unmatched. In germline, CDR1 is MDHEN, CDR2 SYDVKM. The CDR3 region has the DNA TGTGCCAGCAGTCCGGACAGGAACTATGGCTACACCTTC. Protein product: CASSPDRNYGYTF.